This T cell receptor beta chain was profiled in a study of tumour-infiltrating T cells in Burkitt lymphoma. Overall study context: Productive clonality predicted overall and progression-free survival.

CDR3 length: 16 amino acids. The germline gives CDR1 SGDLS, CDR2 YYNGEE. With 3 bases removed from V and 2 bases from J, the gap between germline ends came to 17 bases. Assay used: immunoSEQ multiplex PCR; TCRdb lists only in-frame clones, some missing. The sample includes fewer than 20,000 clones, approximately 80% of them seen just once. The source is a human donor with diffuse large B-cell lymphoma. The chain joins TRBV9 to TRBJ1-2; unclear D gene. Source material: tumor tissue. The DNA for the CDR3 is TGTGCCAGCAGCGCCGGAGGTCCAGGCGGAAACTATGGCTACACCTTC. This translates into CASSAGGPGGNYGYTF.